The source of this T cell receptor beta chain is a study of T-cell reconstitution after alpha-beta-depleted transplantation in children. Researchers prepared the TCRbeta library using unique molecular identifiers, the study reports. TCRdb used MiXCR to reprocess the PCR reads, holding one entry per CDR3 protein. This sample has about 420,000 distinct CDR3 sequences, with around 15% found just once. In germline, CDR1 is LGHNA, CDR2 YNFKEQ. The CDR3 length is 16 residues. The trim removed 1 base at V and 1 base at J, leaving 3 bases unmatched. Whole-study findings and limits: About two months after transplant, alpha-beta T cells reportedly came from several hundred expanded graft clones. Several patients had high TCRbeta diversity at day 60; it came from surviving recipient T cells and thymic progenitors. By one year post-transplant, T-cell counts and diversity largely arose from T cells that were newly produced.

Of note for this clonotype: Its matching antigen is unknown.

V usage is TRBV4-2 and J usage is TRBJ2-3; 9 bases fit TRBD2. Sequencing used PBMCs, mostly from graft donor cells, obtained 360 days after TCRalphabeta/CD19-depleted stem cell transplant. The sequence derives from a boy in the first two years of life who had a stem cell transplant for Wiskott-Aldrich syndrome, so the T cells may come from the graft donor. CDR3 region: CASSQAVAGGTDTQYF. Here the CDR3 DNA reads TGTGCCAGCAGCCAAGCGGTAGCGGGGGGCACAGATACGCAGTATTTT.